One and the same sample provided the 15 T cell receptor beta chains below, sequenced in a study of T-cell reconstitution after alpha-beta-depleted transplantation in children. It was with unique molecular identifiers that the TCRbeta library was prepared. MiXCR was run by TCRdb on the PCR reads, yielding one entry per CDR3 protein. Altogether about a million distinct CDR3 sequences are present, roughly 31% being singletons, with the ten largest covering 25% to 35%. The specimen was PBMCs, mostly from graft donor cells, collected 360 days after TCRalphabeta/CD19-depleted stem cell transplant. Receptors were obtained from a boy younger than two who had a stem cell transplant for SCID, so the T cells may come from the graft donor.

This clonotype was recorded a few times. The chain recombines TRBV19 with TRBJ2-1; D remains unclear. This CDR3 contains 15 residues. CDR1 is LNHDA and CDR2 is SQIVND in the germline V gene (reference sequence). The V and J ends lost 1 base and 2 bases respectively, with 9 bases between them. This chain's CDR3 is CASSIAGWAYNEQFF. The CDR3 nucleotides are TGTGCCAGTAGTATAGCCGGGTGGGCCTACAATGAGCAGTTCTTC.

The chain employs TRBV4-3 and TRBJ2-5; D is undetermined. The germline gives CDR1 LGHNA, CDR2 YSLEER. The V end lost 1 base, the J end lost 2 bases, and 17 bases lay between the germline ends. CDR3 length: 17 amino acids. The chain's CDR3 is CASSQGWTTGPQETQYF. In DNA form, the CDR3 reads TGCGCCAGCAGCCAAGGTTGGACCACCGGGCCGCAAGAGACCCAGTACTTC.

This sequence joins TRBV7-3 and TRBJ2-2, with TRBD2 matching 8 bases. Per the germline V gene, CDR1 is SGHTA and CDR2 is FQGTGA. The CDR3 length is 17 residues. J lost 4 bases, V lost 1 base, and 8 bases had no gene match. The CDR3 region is CASSLSPRGAITGELFF. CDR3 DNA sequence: TGTGCCAGCAGCTTAAGTCCGCGGGGGGCAATCACCGGGGAGCTGTTTTTT.

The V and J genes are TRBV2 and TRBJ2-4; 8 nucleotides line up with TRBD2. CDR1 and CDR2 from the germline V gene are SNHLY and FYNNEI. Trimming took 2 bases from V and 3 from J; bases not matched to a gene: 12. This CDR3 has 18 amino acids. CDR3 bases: TGTGCCAGCAGTGAAATCGGAACTAGCGGACTAAGCAAAAACATTCAGTACTTC. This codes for CASSEIGTSGLSKNIQYF.

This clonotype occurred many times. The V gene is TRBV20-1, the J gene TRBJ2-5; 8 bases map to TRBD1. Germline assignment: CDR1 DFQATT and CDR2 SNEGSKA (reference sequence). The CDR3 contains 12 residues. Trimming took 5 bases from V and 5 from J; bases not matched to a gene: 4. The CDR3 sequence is CSAWTGKETQYF. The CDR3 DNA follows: TGCAGTGCTTGGACAGGGAAGGAGACCCAGTACTTC.

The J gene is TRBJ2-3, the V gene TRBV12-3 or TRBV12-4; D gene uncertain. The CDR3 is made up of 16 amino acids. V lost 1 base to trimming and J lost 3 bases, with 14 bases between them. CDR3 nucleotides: TGTGCCAGCAGTTTAGTCGGGCTTCAGTGGACAGATACGCAGTATTTT. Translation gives CASSLVGLQWTDTQYF.

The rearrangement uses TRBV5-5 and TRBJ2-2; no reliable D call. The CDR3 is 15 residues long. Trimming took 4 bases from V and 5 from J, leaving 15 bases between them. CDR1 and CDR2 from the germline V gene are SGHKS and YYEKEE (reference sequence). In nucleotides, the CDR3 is TGTGCCAGCAGCCCCGGCAGGTTGAAAACCGGGGAGCTGTTTTTT. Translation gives CASSPGRLKTGELFF.

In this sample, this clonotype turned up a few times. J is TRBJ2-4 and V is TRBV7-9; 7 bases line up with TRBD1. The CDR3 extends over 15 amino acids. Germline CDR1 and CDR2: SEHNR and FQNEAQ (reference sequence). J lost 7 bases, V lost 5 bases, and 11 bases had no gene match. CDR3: CASSPDRVVINIQYF. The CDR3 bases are TGTGCCAGCAGCCCCGACAGGGTAGTGATCAACATTCAGTACTTC.

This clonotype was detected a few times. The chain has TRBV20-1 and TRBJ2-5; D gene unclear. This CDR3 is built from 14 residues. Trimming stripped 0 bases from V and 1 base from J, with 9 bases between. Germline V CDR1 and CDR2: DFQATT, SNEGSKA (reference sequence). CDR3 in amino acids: CSARDGRTQETQYF. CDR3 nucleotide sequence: TGCAGTGCTAGAGACGGGCGTACCCAAGAGACCCAGTACTTC.

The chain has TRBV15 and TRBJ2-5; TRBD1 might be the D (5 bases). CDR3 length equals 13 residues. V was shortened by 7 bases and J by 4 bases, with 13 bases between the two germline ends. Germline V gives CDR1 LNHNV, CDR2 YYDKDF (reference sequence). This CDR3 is CATTSRALETQYF. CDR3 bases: TGTGCCACCACATCCAGGGCACTAGAGACCCAGTACTTC.

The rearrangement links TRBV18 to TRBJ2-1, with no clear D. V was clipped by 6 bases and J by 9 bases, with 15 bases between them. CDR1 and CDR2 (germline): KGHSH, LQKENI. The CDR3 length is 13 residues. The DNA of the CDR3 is TGTGCCAGCTCGCCAGGCTATCTAGGTGAGCAGTTCTTC. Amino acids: CASSPGYLGEQFF. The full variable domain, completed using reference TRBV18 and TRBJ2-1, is NAGVMQNPRHLVRRRGQEARLRCSPMKGHSHVYWYRQLPEEGLKFMVYLQKENIIDESGMPKERFSAEFPKEGPSILRIQQVVRGDSAAYFCASSPGYLGEQFFGPGTRLTVL.

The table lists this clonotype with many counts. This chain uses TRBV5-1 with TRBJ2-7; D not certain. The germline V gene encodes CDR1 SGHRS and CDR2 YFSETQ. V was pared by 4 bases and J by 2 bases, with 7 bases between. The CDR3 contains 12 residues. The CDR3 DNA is TGCGCCAGCAGCCTGACCCCCTACGAGCAGTACTTC. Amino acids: CASSLTPYEQYF.

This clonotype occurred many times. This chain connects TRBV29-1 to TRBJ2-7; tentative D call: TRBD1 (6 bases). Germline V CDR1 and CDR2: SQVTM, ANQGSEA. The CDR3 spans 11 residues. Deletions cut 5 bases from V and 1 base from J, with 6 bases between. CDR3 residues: CSVQGSYEQYF. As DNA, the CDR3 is TGCAGCGTTCAGGGGTCCTACGAGCAGTACTTC.

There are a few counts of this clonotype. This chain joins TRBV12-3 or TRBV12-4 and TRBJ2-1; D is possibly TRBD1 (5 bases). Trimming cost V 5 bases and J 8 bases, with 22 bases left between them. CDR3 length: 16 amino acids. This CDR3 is CASSPTGGPYSDEQFF. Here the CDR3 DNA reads TGTGCCAGCAGTCCTACAGGTGGCCCCTACTCAGATGAGCAGTTCTTC.

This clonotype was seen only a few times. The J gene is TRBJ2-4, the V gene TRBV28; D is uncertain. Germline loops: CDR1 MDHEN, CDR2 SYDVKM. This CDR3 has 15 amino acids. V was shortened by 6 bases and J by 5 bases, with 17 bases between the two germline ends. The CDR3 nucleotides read TGTGCCAGCAGCCCATCTGGAAAACGGGAAAACATTCAGTACTTC. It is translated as CASSPSGKRENIQYF.